The 2 T cell receptor beta chains in this list originate from one sample, sequenced in a study of vaccination effects on CD4 cells after COVID-19. These receptors' targets are unknown. Antigen-specific CD4+ T cells were expanded (with viral peptide pools) by the ViraFEST assay ahead of sequencing. Scientists isolated CD4+ T cells after an approximately 11-day culture period ended. The individual was infected with SARS-CoV-2 between March and December 2020, as confirmed by PCR. Repertoires were generated with immunoSEQ multiplex PCR, while TCRdb's copy carries only in-frame clones and drops some. Here the sample spans roughly 45,000 clones, approximately 70% being singletons. Material: CD4+ T cells from PBMCs cultured with a peptide pool, obtained before COVID-19 vaccination. These receptor sequences come from a human donor who had a prior SARS-CoV-2 infection.

This clone was detected only a few times. The V gene is TRBV5-4, the J gene TRBJ1-2; no clear D gene. Germline V gives CDR1 SGHNT, CDR2 YYREEE (reference sequence). V was clipped by 0 bases and J by 2 bases, with 2 bases between them. CDR3 length: 12 amino acids. CDR3 amino acids: CASSLDNYGYTF. In DNA, the CDR3 is TGTGCCAGCAGCTTGGACAACTATGGCTACACCTTC.

CDR3 in amino acids: CASSFGTYPPIEQYF. CDR3 DNA sequence: TGTGCCAGCAGCTTCGGGACATATCCCCCCATCGAGCAGTACTTC. The rearrangement links TRBV7-8 to TRBJ2-7, with a possible D match to TRBD1 (6 bases). The CDR3 sequence is 15 residues long. V lost 3 bases and J 6 bases, leaving 18 bases between the germline ends. The germline gives CDR1 SGHVS, CDR2 FQNEAQ.